The 16 T cell receptor beta chains below come from one sample, sequenced in a study of shared clonotypes between healthy human individuals. The assay was immunoSEQ multiplex PCR, and TCRdb's table has in-frame clones only and misses some. This sample yields 1,100,000 or so clones, of which approximately 78% are seen a single time; 0.5% to 0.6% belongs to the top ten. Sequenced material: memory CD4+ T cells from PBMCs. Subset meaning: CD45RA-negative fraction. The source of these receptors is a man between 18 and 35 years old in good health. Some clones in this sample may be carry-over from other donors' samples.

This clone occurred once. The chain joins TRBV27 to TRBJ2-1, with a weak D call TRBD1 (5 bases). Germline V gene sequence: CDR1 MNHEY, CDR2 SMNVEV (reference sequence). This CDR3 has 16 residues. V gave up 2 bases and J gave up 5 bases, with 16 bases separating them. As DNA, the CDR3 is TGTGCCAGCAGTTTAGCCGCAGGGCCTCCACACAATGAGCAGTTCTTC. Protein: CASSLAAGPPHNEQFF.

The J gene is TRBJ2-5, the V gene TRBV25-1; D may be TRBD1 or TRBD2 (7 bases each). The CDR3 is 15 amino acids. Deletions cut 5 bases from V and 4 bases from J, with 17 bases between. Germline V CDR1 and CDR2: MGHDK, SYGVNS. The CDR3 sequence: CASSHSRGGSETQYF. The CDR3 DNA follows: TGTGCCAGCAGTCATAGCAGGGGGGGGTCAGAGACCCAGTACTTC. Full variable domain (outside the CDR3, taken from reference TRBV25-1 and TRBJ2-5): EADIYQTPRYLVIGTGKKITLECSQTMGHDKMYWYQQDPGMELHLIHYSYGVNSTEKGDLSSESTVSRIRTEHFPLTLESARPSHTSQYLCASSHSRGGSETQYFGPGTRLLVL.

This chain links TRBV7-2 with TRBJ2-1; 8 nucleotides align to TRBD1. This CDR3 comprises 15 residues. The trim removed 1 base at V and 7 bases at J, leaving 6 bases unmatched. From germline, CDR1 is SGHTA and CDR2 FQGNSA. CDR3 sequence (DNA): TGTGCCAGCAGCTTAGTGGGCAGGGGGCGGAATGAGCAGTTCTTC. It specifies CASSLVGRGRNEQFF.

This chain uses TRBV28 with TRBJ2-4, with D perhaps TRBD1 (7 bases). The CDR3 is 14 amino acids. V shed 5 bases and J shed 9 bases, with 17 bases lying between them. Germline CDR1 and CDR2: MDHEN and SYDVKM. CDR3 in amino acids: CASSEYRQGGIQYF. CDR3 DNA sequence: TGTGCCAGCAGTGAATACCGACAGGGAGGCATTCAGTACTTC.

This clone was observed a few times. The sample holds other DNA sequences that translate to the same CDR3. CDR3 bases: TGTGCCAGTAGTATAGGGGGAAGTGGAGGCAATCAGCCCCAGCATTTT. Its protein product is CASSIGGSGGNQPQHF. The rearrangement joins TRBV19 to TRBJ1-5; D uncertain. CDR1 and CDR2 from the germline V gene are LNHDA and SQIVND (reference sequence). V was cut by 1 base and J by 2 bases, with 12 bases left in between. The CDR3 is made up of 16 amino acids.

The CDR3 coding sequence is TGTGCCAGCAGTTATCCGGGACTAGCGGGAGAGGTAGAGACCCAGTACTTC. Its translation is CASSYPGLAGEVETQYF. This chain links TRBV27 with TRBJ2-5, with 14 bases that match TRBD2. V was clipped by 4 bases and J by 4 bases; unmatched bases: 8. Germline V gene lookup returns CDR1 MNHEY and CDR2 SMNVEV (reference sequence). The CDR3 length is 17 residues.

This clone was observed many times. This same CDR3 is encoded by further DNA sequences in the sample. The V call is TRBV5-1, the J call TRBJ2-6; D might be TRBD1 (5 bases). The germline V gene encodes CDR1 SGHRS and CDR2 YFSETQ. Trimming left V 4 bases short and J 1 base short, with 9 bases between. The CDR3 loop spans 15 amino acids. The CDR3 coding sequence is TGCGCCAGCAGCCCGACAGATTCTGGGGCCAACGTCCTGACTTTC. Its translation: CASSPTDSGANVLTF. Variable domain in full (rest from reference TRBV5-1 and TRBJ2-6): KAGVTQTPRYLIKTRGQQVTLSCSPISGHRSVSWYQQTPGQGLQFLFEYFSETQRNKGNFPGRFSGRQFSNSRSEMNVSTLELGDSALYLCASSPTDSGANVLTFGAGSRLTVL.

The chain employs TRBV18 and TRBJ2-7; TRBD1 matches 9 bases. The germline V gene encodes CDR1 KGHSH and CDR2 LQKENI. CDR3 length equals 16 residues. Unmatched junction bases numbered 7, after V lost 2 bases and J lost 2 bases. The CDR3 sequence is CASSPSRTGGTYEQYF. The CDR3 DNA follows: TGTGCCAGCTCACCAAGCAGAACAGGGGGCACCTACGAGCAGTACTTC.

The chain's CDR3 is CASSVEGWTDTQYF. The CDR3 DNA is TGTGCCAGCAGCGTAGAAGGTTGGACAGATACGCAGTATTTT. The chain is built from TRBV9 and TRBJ2-3, with D unclear. The CDR3 is made up of 14 amino acids. Deletions cut 0 bases from V and 3 bases from J, with 8 bases between. In germline, CDR1 is SGDLS, CDR2 YYNGEE. The full variable domain, with the rest looked up from reference TRBV9 and TRBJ2-3, is DSGVTQTPKHLITATGQRVTLRCSPRSGDLSVYWYQQSLDQGLQFLIQYYNGEERAKGNILERFSAQQFPDLHSELNLSSLELGDSALYFCASSVEGWTDTQYFGPGTRLTVL.

The chain uses TRBV28 and TRBJ2-7, with 11 positions matching TRBD2. Germline V lookup: CDR1 MDHEN, CDR2 SYDVKM. CDR3 length: 14 amino acids. The V and J ends lost 8 bases and 3 bases, in that order; junction bases with no gene match: 6. This chain's CDR3 is CASALAGGIYEQYF. The CDR3 DNA reads as TGTGCCAGCGCTCTAGCGGGAGGTATCTACGAGCAGTACTTC.

This sequence joins TRBV25-1 and TRBJ1-2; D gene uncertain. Trimming left V 3 bases short and J 8 bases short, with 10 bases between. The length of the CDR3 is 12 residues. Germline V gene data show CDR1 as MGHDK and CDR2 as SYGVNS. CDR3 sequence (DNA): TGTGCCAGCAGTGAGTTCGTGGGGGGCTACACCTTC. Translation: CASSEFVGGYTF.

The chain couples TRBV7-2 to TRBJ2-5, with 8 bases that match TRBD2. Looked up from germline, CDR1 is SGHTA and CDR2 is FQGNSA. The length of the CDR3 is 14 residues. The ends lost 9 bases at V and 3 bases at J; junction bases unmatched: 9. DNA of the CDR3: TGTGCCAGGACCATAGCGGGAAAGGAAGAGACCCAGTACTTC. Its protein is CARTIAGKEETQYF. Based on the CDR3 plus reference TRBV7-2 and TRBJ2-5, the full variable domain is GAGVSQSPSNKVTEKGKDVELRCDPISGHTALYWYRQSLGQGLEFLIYFQGNSAPDKSGLPSDRFSAERTGGSVSTLTIQRTQQEDSAVYLCARTIAGKEETQYFGPGTRLLVL.

The gene calls are TRBV19 and TRBJ2-1; D remains unclear. V was shortened by 3 bases and J by 9 bases, with 18 bases between the two germline ends. CDR1 LNHDA and CDR2 SQIVND come from the germline V gene (reference sequence). The CDR3 runs 15 residues. CDR3 sequence: CASSIYSLTQGEQFF. The DNA of the CDR3 is TGTGCCAGTAGTATTTACTCCCTCACCCAAGGTGAGCAGTTCTTC.

On this clone itself: A much larger clone differs from this one at a single base, so this may be a read error. V is TRBV14 and J is TRBJ2-3; 12 nucleotides align to TRBD2. Trimming cost V 4 bases and J 0 bases; bases outside gene matches: 2. The CDR3 is 16 amino acids. Germline lookup yields CDR1 SGHDN and CDR2 FVKESK. The CDR3 DNA reads TGTGCCAGCAGCCCTGGACTAGCGGGAAGCACAGATACGCAGTATTTT. This gives the protein CASSPGLAGSTDTQYF.

The chain carries TRBV5-6 and TRBJ2-5; D remains unclear. Gene TRBJ2-7 matches the end of the DNA better, so the J call may be wrong. The CDR3 has 15 amino acids. Germline CDR1 reads SGHDT; CDR2 reads YYEEEE. The CDR3: CASSLGAESSYEQYF. The DNA for the CDR3 is TGTGCCAGCAGCTTGGGGGCGGAAAGCTCCTACGAGCAGTACTTC.

V usage is TRBV4-2 and J usage is TRBJ2-7; 14 bases match TRBD2. CDR1 is LGHNA and CDR2 is YNFKEQ in the germline V gene. The CDR3 runs 17 residues. The V gene end was trimmed by 3 bases and the J gene end by 0 bases; junction bases not matched to a gene: 4. The CDR3 nucleotides read TGTGCCAGCAGCCATCTTGGGACTAGCGGGAGCTCCTACGAGCAGTACTTC. Protein sequence: CASSHLGTSGSSYEQYF.